The 12 T cell receptor beta chains reported below all come from one sample, sequenced in a study of PD-1 blockade in mismatch repair-deficient tumors. The assay was immunoSEQ multiplex PCR, and TCRdb's table has in-frame clones only and misses some. The sample lists roughly 120,000 clones, about 88% occurring once. The input for sequencing was peripheral blood, taken approximately 72 weeks after starting pembrolizumab. These receptors were taken from an adult with mismatch repair-deficient cancer.

The V gene is TRBV4-2, the J gene TRBJ2-1; the D is unclear. The V gene's germline CDR1 is LGHNA and CDR2 YNFKEQ. This CDR3 comprises 15 residues. V lost 0 bases to trimming and J lost 5 bases, with 11 bases between them. The DNA of the CDR3 is TGTGCCAGCAGCCAAGATGCCCCCTGGGACAATGAGCAGTTCTTC. It translates to CASSQDAPWDNEQFF.

This clone was picked up a small number of times. The rearrangement joins TRBV5-1 to TRBJ2-2; D is unresolved. CDR1 and CDR2 (germline): SGHRS, YFSETQ. V lost 2 bases and J 5 bases, leaving 4 bases between the germline ends. The CDR3 covers 12 residues. This CDR3 reads CASSFNTGELFF. In DNA, the CDR3 is TGCGCCAGCAGCTTCAATACCGGGGAGCTGTTTTTT.

This clone came up once. The chain uses TRBV27 and TRBJ2-5; possible D gene TRBD2, 5 bases. This CDR3 spans 14 amino acids. Germline loops: CDR1 MNHEY, CDR2 SMNVEV (reference sequence). With 4 bases removed from V and 4 bases from J, the gap between germline ends came to 13 bases. Written as DNA, the CDR3 is TGTGCCAGCAGTTCGAGAGGGCGAATAGAGACCCAGTACTTC. Residues: CASSSRGRIETQYF.

In regard to this clone: The identical CDR3 is also encoded by other nucleotide sequences in the sample. The chain combines TRBV5-1 with TRBJ1-1; D is possibly TRBD1 (5 bases). Trimming stripped 1 base from V and 1 base from J, with 5 bases between. The CDR3 extends over 13 amino acids. Looked up from germline, CDR1 is SGHRS and CDR2 is YFSETQ. Written as DNA, the CDR3 is TGCGCCAGCAGCTTGACAGGGAACACTGAAGCTTTCTTT. Protein: CASSLTGNTEAFF.

The V call is TRBV9, the J call TRBJ1-1, with D hard to call. Trimming removed 0 bases from V and 7 bases from J, with 7 bases in between. Germline CDR1 reads SGDLS; CDR2 reads YYNGEE. The CDR3 totals 12 residues. CDR3 region: CASSVVGLEAFF. The DNA for the CDR3 is TGTGCCAGCAGCGTAGTAGGGCTTGAAGCTTTCTTT. Drawing the rest from reference TRBV9 and TRBJ1-1, the complete variable domain is DSGVTQTPKHLITATGQRVTLRCSPRSGDLSVYWYQQSLDQGLQFLIQYYNGEERAKGNILERFSAQQFPDLHSELNLSSLELGDSALYFCASSVVGLEAFFGQGTRLTVV.

The chain employs TRBV28 and TRBJ2-3; D might be TRBD1 or TRBD2, each matching 5 bases. V shed 4 bases and J shed 2 bases, with 13 bases lying between them. CDR3 size: 15 residues. The germline CDR1 and CDR2 sequences are MDHEN and SYDVKM. The CDR3 region is CASSSSGTYTDTQYF. CDR3 DNA: TGTGCCAGCAGTTCCTCCGGGACCTACACAGATACGCAGTATTTT. The variable domain in full, completed from reference TRBV28 and TRBJ2-3, reads DVKVTQSSRYLVKRTGEKVFLECVQDMDHENMFWYRQDPGLGLRLIYFSYDVKMKEKGDIPEGYSVSREKKERFSLILESASTNQTSMYLCASSSSGTYTDTQYFGPGTRLTVL.

This sequence joins TRBV5-4 and TRBJ2-5; 9 nucleotides line up with TRBD2. The V segment lost 0 bases and the J segment 0 bases; nucleotides outside the gene matches: 3. This CDR3 is 16 amino acids long. Germline V lookup: CDR1 SGHNT, CDR2 YYREEE (reference sequence). The CDR3 coding sequence is TGTGCCAGCAGCTTGGGTCTAGCGGGGAACCAAGAGACCCAGTACTTC. Amino acid sequence: CASSLGLAGNQETQYF.

The chain has TRBV5-4 and TRBJ2-5, with D unresolved. This CDR3 has 12 residues. V lost 2 bases and J 5 bases, leaving 7 bases between the germline ends. Germline CDR1 SGHNT, CDR2 YYREEE (reference sequence). CDR3 sequence (DNA): TGTGCCAGCAGCTTTTTCATGGAGACCCAGTACTTC. Translating it yields CASSFFMETQYF.

This clone was seen a single time. The rearrangement uses TRBV5-1 and TRBJ2-7; 8 bases match TRBD1. This CDR3 has 16 residues. Germline V gives CDR1 SGHRS, CDR2 YFSETQ. The ends lost 2 bases at V and 1 base at J; junction bases unmatched: 8. The CDR3 region is CASSLPDRGNSYEQYF. CDR3 bases: TGCGCCAGCAGCTTACCCGACAGGGGTAATTCCTACGAGCAGTACTTC. Full variable domain (remainder filled in from reference TRBV5-1 and TRBJ2-7): KAGVTQTPRYLIKTRGQQVTLSCSPISGHRSVSWYQQTPGQGLQFLFEYFSETQRNKGNFPGRFSGRQFSNSRSEMNVSTLELGDSALYLCASSLPDRGNSYEQYFGPGTRLTVT.

This rearrangement joins TRBV25-1 to TRBJ1-1; no definite D call. This CDR3 contains 15 residues. CDR1 and CDR2 (germline): MGHDK, SYGVNS. Between the trimmed V and J ends, which lost 4 bases and 1 base, there was a span of 13 bases. In DNA form, the CDR3 reads TGTGCCAGCAGTGTGTCCGGACGGACGAACACTGAAGCTTTCTTT. Translating gives CASSVSGRTNTEAFF.

The chain joins TRBV27 to TRBJ2-6; D is possibly TRBD2 (6 bases). Per germline, CDR1 MNHEY and CDR2 SMNVEV (reference sequence). This CDR3 is built from 14 residues. V dropped 3 bases and J dropped 4 bases, with 7 bases sitting between them. The DNA for the CDR3 is TGTGCCAGCAGTTTCGGAGGGGGGGCCAACGTCCTGACTTTC. Its translation: CASSFGGGANVLTF.

This chain uses TRBV5-6 with TRBJ2-7; 7 bases match TRBD1. V dropped 4 bases and J dropped 2; count of bases not matched to a gene: 9. The CDR3 is made up of 15 amino acids. Per the germline V gene, CDR1 is SGHDT and CDR2 is YYEEEE. Here the CDR3 reads CASSPTGYEAYEQYF. The CDR3 coding sequence is TGTGCCAGCAGCCCGACAGGGTATGAGGCCTACGAGCAGTACTTC.